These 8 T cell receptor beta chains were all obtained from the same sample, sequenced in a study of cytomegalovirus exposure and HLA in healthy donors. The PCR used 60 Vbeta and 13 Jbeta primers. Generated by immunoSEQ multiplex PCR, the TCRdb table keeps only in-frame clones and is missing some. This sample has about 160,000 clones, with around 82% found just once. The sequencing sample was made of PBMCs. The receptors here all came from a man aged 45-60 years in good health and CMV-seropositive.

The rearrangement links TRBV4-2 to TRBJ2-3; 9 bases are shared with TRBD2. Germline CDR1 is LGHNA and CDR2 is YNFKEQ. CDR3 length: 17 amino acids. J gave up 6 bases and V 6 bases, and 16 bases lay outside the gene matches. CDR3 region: CASREEVDSGSSDTQYF. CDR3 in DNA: TGTGCCAGCAGGGAAGAGGTTGATAGCGGGAGTTCGGATACGCAGTATTTT.

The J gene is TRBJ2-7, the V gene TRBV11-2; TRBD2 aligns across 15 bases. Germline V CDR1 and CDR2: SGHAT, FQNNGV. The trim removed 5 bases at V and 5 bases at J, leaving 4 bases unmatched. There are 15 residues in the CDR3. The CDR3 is CASSLGTSGRHEQYF. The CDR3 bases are TGTGCCAGCAGCCTAGGGACTAGCGGGAGGCACGAGCAGTACTTC. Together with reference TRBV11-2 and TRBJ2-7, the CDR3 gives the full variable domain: EAGVAQSPRYKIIEKRQSVAFWCNPISGHATLYWYQQILGQGPKLLIQFQNNGVVDDSQLPKDRFSAERLKGVDSTLKIQPAKLEDSAVYLCASSLGTSGRHEQYFGPGTRLTVT.

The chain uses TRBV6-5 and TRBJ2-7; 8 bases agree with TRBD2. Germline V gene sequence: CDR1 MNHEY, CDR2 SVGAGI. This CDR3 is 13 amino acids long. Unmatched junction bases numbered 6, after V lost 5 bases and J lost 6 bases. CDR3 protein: CASSNSGTGEQYF. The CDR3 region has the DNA TGTGCCAGCAGTAATAGCGGGACCGGCGAGCAGTACTTC.

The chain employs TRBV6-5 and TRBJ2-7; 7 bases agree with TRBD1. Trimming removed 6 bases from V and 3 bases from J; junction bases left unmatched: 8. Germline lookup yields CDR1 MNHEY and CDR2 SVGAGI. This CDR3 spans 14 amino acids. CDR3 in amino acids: CASSRTTGVYEQYF. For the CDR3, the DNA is TGTGCCAGCAGCCGTACAACAGGGGTCTACGAGCAGTACTTC.

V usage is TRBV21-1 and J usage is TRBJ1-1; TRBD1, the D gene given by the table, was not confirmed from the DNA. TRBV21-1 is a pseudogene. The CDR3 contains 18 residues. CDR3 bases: TGTGCCAGCAGCAAAGGGGGGGGACAGGGGGGAAAGGACACTGAAGCTTTCTTT. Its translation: CASSKGGGQGGKDTEAFF.

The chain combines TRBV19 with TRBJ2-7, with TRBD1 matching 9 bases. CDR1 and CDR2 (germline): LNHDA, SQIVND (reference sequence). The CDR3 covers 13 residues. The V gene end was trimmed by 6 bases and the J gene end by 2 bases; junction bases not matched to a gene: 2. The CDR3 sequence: CASRDRGPYEQYF. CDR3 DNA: TGTGCCAGTAGGGACAGGGGTCCCTACGAGCAGTACTTC.

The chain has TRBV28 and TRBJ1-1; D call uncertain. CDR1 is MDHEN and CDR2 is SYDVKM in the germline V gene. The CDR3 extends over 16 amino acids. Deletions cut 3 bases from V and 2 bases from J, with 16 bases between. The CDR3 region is CASSFFLGSSNTEAFF. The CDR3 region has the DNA TGTGCCAGCAGTTTCTTTCTGGGCAGCTCTAACACTGAAGCTTTCTTT.

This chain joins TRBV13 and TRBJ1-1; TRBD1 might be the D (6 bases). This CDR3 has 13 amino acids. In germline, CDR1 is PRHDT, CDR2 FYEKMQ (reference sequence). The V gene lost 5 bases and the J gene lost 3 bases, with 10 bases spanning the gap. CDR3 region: CASSPQGDTEAFF. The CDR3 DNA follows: TGTGCCAGCAGCCCACAGGGAGACACTGAAGCTTTCTTT.